The clone carrying this T cell receptor beta chain was counted a few times. The library was designed around alpha chains, so this beta chain is a stray read whose abundance carries little weight. All TCR cDNA molecules were individually tagged with a unique molecular identifier. TCRdb ran MiXCR on the 5' RACE reads and lists one entry per CDR3 protein. Of approximately 590 distinct CDR3 sequences in the sample, around 15% were seen once. As for time point: sample taken at primary tumor resection. These data originate in a study of spatial heterogeneity in lung cancer. The sample in question was normal lung tissue next to the tumor, obtained at surgery. This receptor was obtained from a male donor with early-stage non-small cell lung cancer.

The CDR3 loop reads CASSLVGTEQFF. The DNA of the CDR3 is TGTGCCAGCAGCTTGGTCGGTACCGAGCAGTTCTTC. The chain employs TRBV7-9 and TRBJ2-1; no firm D call. Germline V gives CDR1 SEHNR, CDR2 FQNEAQ (reference sequence). CDR3 size: 12 residues. Trimming removed 3 bases at V and 10 bases at J, with 10 bases between.